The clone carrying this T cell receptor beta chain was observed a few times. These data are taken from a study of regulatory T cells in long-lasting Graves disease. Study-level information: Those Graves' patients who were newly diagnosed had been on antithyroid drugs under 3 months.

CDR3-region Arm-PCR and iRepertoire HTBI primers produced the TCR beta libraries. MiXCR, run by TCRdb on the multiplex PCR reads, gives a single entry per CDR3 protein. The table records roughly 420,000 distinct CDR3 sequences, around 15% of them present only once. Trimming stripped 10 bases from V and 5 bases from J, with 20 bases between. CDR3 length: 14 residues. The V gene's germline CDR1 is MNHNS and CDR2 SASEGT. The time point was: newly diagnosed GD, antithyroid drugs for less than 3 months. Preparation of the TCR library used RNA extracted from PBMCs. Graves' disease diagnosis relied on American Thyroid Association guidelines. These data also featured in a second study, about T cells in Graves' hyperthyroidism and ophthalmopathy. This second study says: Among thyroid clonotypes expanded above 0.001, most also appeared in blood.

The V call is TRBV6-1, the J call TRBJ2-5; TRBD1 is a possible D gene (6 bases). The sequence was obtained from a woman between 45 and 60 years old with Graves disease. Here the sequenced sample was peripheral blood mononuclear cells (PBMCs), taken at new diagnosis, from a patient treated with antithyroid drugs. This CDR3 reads CATRGSGQGETQYF. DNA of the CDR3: TGTGCCACCAGAGGGTCGGGGCAGGGGGAGACCCAGTACTTC.